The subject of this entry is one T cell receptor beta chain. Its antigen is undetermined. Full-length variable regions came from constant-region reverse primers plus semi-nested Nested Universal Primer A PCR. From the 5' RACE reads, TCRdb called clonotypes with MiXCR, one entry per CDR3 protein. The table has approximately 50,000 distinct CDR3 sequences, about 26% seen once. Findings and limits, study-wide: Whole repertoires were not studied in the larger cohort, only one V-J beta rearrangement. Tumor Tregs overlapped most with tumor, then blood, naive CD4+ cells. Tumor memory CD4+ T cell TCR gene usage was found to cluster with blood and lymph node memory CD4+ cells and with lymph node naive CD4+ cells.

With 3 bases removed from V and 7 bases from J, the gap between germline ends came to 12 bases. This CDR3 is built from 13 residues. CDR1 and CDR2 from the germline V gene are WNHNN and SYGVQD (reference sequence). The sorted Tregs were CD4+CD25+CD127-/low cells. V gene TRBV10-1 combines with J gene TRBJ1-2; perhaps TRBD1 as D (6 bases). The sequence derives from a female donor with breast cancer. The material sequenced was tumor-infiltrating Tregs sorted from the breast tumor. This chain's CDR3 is CASSESGASGYTF. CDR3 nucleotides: TGCGCCAGCAGTGAATCAGGGGCGAGTGGCTACACCTTC.